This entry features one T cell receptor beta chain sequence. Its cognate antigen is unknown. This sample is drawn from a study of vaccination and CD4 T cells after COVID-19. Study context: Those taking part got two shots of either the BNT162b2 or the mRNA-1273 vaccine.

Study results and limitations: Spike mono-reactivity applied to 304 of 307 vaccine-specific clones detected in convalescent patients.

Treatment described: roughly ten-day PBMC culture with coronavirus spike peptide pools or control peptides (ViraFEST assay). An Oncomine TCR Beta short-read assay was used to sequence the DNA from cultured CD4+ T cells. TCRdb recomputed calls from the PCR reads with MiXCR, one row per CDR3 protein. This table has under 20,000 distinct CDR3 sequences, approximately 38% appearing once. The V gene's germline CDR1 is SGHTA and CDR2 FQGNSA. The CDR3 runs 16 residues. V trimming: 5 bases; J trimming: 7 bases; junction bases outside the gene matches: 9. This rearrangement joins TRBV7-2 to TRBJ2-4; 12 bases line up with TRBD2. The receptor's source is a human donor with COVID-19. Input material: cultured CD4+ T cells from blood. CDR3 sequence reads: CASSQGLAGGLNIQYF. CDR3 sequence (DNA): TGTGCCAGCAGCCAGGGCCTAGCGGGGGGGCTGAACATTCAGTACTTC.